The entry below gives a single T cell receptor (beta chain) sequence along with its context. This clonotype was detected a few times. Its antigen remains undetermined. No qualities accompany the bases; no much larger clone lies one base away. The sequencer listed for this sample is Illumina HiSeq 2500. TCR beta libraries were prepared by quantitative 5'-RACE with molecular barcodes. The authors' analysis ran thus. A new computational method based on a probabilistic model of VDJ rearrangement was used to identify disease-linked TCR variants. TCRdb redid the processing of the public reads, applying fastp at Q25 and MiXCR, and retained in-frame beta chains. Identical CDR3 proteins give one entry, which carries the most common genes and DNA. V and J calls and clone size were set by TCRdb, not the authors. This sample has more than 150,000 distinct CDR3 sequences in its table, and around a tenth of those were observed once. The ten largest clonotypes hold 25% to 30% of the sample.

The germline V gene (reference sequence) supplies CDR1 SEHNR and CDR2 FQNEAQ. The CDR3 runs 13 residues from the cysteine to the phenylalanine. The kept DNA is CDR3 alone, 39 bases in frame from the first base. Trimming costs V 5 bases and J 7 bases, and their ends lie 12 bases apart. The record originates from a study of CD8 T cells in ankylosing spondylitis (TCRdb year 2017). Describing the broader study: The study profiled T cell receptor beta repertoires in healthy donors and ankylosing spondylitis patients to find disease-linked TCR variants. The whole study cohort included some 100 healthy donors and roughly 24 ankylosing spondylitis patients. Peripheral blood was sampled, and synovial fluid was also collected from ankylosing spondylitis patients. Overall results and qualifications from the work: Some motif variants had previously been reported in the synovial fluid and blood of reactive arthritis patients, which suggests shared mechanisms of disease initiation. A CD8+ phenotype was shown by the disease-linked clones, which were found at relatively low frequencies in peripheral blood. A TCR beta motif of several highly homologous amino acid variants appeared characteristic of blood from ankylosing spondylitis patients. According to the report, matched synovial fluid samples from ankylosing spondylitis patients were significantly enriched for the disease-linked clones.

What was sequenced was blood, either unsorted or a sorted T cell fraction (not recorded which). This clonotype originated in a male donor with ankylosing spondylitis or in good health (not recorded which). The sequence joins TRBV7-9 to TRBJ2-1; tentative D gene TRBD2, with 5 bases matching. The DNA is TGTGCCAGCAGCATTACTAGTTTAAATGAGCAGTTCTTC. Its product reads: CASSITSLNEQFF.